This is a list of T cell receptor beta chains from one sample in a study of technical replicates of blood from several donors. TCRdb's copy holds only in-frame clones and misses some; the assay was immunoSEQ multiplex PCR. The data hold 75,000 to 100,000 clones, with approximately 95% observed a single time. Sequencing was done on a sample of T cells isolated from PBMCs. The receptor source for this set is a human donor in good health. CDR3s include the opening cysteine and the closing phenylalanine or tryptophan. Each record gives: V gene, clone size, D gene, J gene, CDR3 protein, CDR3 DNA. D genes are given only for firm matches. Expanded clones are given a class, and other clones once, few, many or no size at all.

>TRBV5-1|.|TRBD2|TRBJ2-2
CASSPSSGRAGELFF
TGCGCCAGCAGTCCTTCTAGCGGGAGGGCCGGGGAGCTGTTTTTT
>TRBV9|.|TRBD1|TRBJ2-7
CASSPRTGTGGEQYF
TGTGCCAGCAGCCCTCGTACCGGGACAGGGGGCGAGCAGTACTTC
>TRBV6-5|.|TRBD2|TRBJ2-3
CASSLTAGDTDTQYF
TGTGCCAGCAGCCTAACGGCGGGAGACACAGATACGCAGTATTTT
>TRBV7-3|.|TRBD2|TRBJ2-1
CASSLTSGSDNEQFF
TGTGCCAGCAGCTTGACTAGCGGGAGCGACAATGAGCAGTTCTTC
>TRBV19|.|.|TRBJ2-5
CASSIVGGIETQYF
TGTGCCAGTAGTATAGTAGGCGGTATAGAGACCCAGTACTTC
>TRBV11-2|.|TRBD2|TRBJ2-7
CASSLGLAGTYEQYF
TGTGCCAGCAGCTTGGGACTAGCGGGAACCTACGAGCAGTACTTC
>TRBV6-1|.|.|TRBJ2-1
CASRQEFSNEQFF
TGTGCCAGCAGACAGGAGTTTAGCAATGAGCAGTTCTTC
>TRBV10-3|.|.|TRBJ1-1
CAISTGTVFTEAFF
TGTGCCATCAGTACAGGGACCGTCTTCACTGAAGCTTTCTTT
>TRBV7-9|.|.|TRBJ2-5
CASSLGEWETQYF
TGTGCCAGCAGCTTAGGGGAGTGGGAGACCCAGTACTTC
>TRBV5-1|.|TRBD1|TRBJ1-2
CASSLVTGGESYGYTF
TGCGCCAGCAGCTTGGTGACAGGGGGCGAGAGCTATGGCTACACCTTC
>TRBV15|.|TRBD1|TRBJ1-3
CATSRDRGSGNTIYF
TGTGCCACCAGCAGGGACAGGGGCTCTGGAAACACCATATATTTT
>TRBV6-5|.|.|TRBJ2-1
CASSYSLEYEQFF
TGTGCCAGCAGTTACTCGCTAGAATATGAGCAGTTCTTC
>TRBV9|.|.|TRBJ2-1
CASTFGSANEQFF
TGTGCCAGCACCTTCGGGAGCGCGAATGAGCAGTTCTTC
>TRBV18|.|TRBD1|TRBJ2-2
CASNDRVGTGELFF
TGTGCCAGCAACGACAGGGTTGGCACCGGGGAGCTGTTTTTT
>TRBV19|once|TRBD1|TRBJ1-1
CASSPGQGMFAFF
TGTGCCAGTAGTCCAGGACAGGGAATGTTTGCTTTCTTT
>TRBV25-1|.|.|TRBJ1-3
CASSGAGTLSGNTIYF
TGTGCCAGCAGTGGTGCCGGGACACTCTCTGGAAACACCATATATTTT
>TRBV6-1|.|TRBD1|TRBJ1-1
CASSLTPGQDTEAFF
TGTGCCAGCAGTCTCACCCCCGGACAGGACACTGAAGCTTTCTTT
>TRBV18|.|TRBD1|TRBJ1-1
CASSPGQGNTEAFF
TGTGCCAGCTCACCAGGACAGGGGAACACTGAAGCTTTCTTT
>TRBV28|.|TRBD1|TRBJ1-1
CASSFGDRLATEAFF
TGTGCCAGCAGTTTCGGGGACAGATTAGCCACTGAAGCTTTCTTT
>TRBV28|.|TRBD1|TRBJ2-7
CASSFYKDRDNEQYF
TGTGCCAGCAGTTTCTACAAGGACAGGGACAACGAGCAGTACTTC
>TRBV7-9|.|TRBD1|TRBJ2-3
CASSLDRGGTDTQYF
TGTGCCAGCAGCTTGGACAGGGGAGGCACAGATACGCAGTATTTT
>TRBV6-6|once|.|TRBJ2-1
CASSYSGEQFF
TGTGCCAGCAGTTACTCTGGCGAGCAGTTCTTC